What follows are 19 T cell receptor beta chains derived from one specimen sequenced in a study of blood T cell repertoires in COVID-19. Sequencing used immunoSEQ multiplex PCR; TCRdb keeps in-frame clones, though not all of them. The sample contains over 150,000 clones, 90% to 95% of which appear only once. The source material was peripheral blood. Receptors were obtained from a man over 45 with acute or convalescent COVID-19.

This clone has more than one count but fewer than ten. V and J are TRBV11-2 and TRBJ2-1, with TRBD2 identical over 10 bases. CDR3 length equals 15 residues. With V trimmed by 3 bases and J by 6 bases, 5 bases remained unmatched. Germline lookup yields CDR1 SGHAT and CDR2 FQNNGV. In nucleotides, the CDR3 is TGTGCCAGCAGCTTTCCTCCTAGCGGGAGCAATGAGCAGTTCTTC. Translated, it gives CASSFPPSGSNEQFF.

As DNA, the CDR3 is TGCGCCAGCAGCTTGGCCATGTCGGGGGGCAGTTTGCAGTTCTTC. This translates into CASSLAMSGGSLQFF. The V gene is TRBV5-1, the J gene TRBJ2-1, with D possibly TRBD2 on 7 matching bases. The germline CDR1 and CDR2 sequences are SGHRS and YFSETQ. V lost 0 bases, J lost 12 bases, and 19 bases lay in between. The CDR3 runs 15 residues.

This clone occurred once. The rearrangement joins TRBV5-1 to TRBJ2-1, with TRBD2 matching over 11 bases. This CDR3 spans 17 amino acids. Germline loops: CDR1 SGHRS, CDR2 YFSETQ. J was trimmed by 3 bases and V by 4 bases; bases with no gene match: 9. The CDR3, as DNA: TGCGCCAGCAGCCCGAGGTTAGCGGGAGGGGGCTACAATGAGCAGTTCTTC. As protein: CASSPRLAGGGYNEQFF.

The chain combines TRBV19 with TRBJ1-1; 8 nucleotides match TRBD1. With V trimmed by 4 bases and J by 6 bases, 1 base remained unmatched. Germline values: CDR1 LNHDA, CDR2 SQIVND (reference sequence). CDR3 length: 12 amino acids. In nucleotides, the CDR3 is TGTGCCAGTAGTAGACAGGGGTCTGAAGCTTTCTTT. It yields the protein CASSRQGSEAFF.

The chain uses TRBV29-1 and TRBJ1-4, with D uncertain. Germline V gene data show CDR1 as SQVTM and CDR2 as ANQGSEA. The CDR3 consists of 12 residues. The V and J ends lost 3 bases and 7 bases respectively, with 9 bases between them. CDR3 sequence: CSVEVQAEKLFF. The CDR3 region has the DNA TGCAGCGTTGAGGTCCAGGCTGAAAAACTGTTTTTT.

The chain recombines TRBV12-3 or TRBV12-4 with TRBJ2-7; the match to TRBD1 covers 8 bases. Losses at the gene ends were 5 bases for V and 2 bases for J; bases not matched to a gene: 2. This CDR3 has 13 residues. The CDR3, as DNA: TGTGCCAGCAGTGGGGACAGGACCTACGAGCAGTACTTC. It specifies CASSGDRTYEQYF.

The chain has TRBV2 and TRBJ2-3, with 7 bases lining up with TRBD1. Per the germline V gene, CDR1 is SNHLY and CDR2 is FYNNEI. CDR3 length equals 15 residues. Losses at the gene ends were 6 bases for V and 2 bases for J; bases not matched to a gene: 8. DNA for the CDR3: TGTGCCAGCAGAGCATGGACAGGCTCCACAGATACGCAGTATTTT. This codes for CASRAWTGSTDTQYF.

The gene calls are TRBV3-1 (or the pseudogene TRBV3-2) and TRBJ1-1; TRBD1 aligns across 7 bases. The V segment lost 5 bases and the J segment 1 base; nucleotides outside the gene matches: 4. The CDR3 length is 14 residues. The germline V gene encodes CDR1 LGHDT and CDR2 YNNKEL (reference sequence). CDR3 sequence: CASSFRDRNTEAFF. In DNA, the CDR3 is TGTGCCAGCAGCTTTCGGGACAGGAACACTGAAGCTTTCTTT.

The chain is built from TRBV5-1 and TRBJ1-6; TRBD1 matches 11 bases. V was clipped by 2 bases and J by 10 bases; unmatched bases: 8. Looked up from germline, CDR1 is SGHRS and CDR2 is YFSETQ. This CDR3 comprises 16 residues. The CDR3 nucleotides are TGCGCCAGCAGCTTAGTAACCGGGACAGGGGGGTCACCCCTCCACTTT. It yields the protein CASSLVTGTGGSPLHF.

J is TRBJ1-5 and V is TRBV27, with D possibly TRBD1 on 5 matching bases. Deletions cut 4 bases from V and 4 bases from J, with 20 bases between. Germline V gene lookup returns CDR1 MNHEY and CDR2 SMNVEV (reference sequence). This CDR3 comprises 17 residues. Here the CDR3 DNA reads TGTGCCAGCAGTTCCCGGCCCGACAGAAACATAAATCAGCCCCAGCATTTT. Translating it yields CASSSRPDRNINQPQHF.

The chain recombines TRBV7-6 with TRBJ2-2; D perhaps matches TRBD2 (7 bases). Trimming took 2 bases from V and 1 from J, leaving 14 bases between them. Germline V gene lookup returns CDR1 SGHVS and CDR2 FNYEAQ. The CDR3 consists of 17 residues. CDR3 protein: CASSLPTGGVNTGELFF. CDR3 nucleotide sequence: TGTGCCAGCAGCTTACCTACGGGGGGCGTGAACACCGGGGAGCTGTTTTTT.

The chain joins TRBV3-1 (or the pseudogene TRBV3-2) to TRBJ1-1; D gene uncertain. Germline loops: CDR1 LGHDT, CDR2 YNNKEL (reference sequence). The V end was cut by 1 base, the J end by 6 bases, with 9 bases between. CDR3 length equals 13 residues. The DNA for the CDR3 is TGTGCCAGCAGCCAAGCGCCTATCTCTGAAGCTTTCTTT. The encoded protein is CASSQAPISEAFF.

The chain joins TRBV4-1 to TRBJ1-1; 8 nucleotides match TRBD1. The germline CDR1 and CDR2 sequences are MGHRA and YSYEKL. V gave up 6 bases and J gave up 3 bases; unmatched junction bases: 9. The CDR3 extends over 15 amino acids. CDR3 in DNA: TGCGCCAGCAGACCTACAGGGGGAAGTCACACTGAAGCTTTCTTT. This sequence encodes CASRPTGGSHTEAFF.

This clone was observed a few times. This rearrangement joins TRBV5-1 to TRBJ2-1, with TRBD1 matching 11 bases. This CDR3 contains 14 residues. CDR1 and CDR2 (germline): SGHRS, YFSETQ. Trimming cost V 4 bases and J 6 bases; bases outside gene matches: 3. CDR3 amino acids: CASSLGQGVNEQFF. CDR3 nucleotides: TGCGCCAGCAGCCTGGGACAGGGGGTCAATGAGCAGTTCTTC.

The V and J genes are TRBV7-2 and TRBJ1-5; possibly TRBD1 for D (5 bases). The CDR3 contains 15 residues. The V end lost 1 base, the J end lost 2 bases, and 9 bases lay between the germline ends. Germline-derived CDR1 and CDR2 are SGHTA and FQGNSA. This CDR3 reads CASSLVAQGNQPQHF. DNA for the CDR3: TGTGCCAGCAGCTTAGTTGCACAGGGCAATCAGCCCCAGCATTTT.

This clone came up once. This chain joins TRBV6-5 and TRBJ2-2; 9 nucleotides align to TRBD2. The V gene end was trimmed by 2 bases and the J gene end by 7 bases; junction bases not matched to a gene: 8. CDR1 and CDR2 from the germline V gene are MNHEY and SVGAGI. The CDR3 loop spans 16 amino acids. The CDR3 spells CASSYRLAGSGGELFF. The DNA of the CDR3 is TGTGCCAGCAGTTACCGGCTAGCGGGGTCAGGCGGGGAGCTGTTTTTT.

CDR3 in amino acids: CASSFYEGVGEAFF. CDR3 nucleotides: TGTGCCAGCAGTTTCTATGAGGGGGTTGGTGAAGCTTTCTTT. V usage is TRBV28 and J usage is TRBJ1-1, with a tentative D call TRBD1 (6 bases). Germline V lookup: CDR1 MDHEN, CDR2 SYDVKM. The CDR3 totals 14 residues. V lost 3 bases and J 7 bases, leaving 15 bases between the germline ends.

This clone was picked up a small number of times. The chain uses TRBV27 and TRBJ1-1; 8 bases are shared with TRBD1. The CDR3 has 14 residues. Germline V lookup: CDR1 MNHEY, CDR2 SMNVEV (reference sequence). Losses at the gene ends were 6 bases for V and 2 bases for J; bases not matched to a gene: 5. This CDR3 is CASRQGGANTEAFF. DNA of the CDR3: TGTGCCAGCAGACAGGGGGGGGCCAACACTGAAGCTTTCTTT.

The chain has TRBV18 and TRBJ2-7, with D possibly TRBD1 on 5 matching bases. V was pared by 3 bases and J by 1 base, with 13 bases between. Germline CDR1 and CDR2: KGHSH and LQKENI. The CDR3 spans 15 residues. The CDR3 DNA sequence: TGTGCCAGCTCACCCCCGGGTAAGGGGTCCTACGAGCAGTACTTC. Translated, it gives CASSPPGKGSYEQYF.